The T cell receptor (beta chain) described here comes from a study of control samples from healthy donors and cancer patients. The protocol was immunoSEQ multiplex PCR, while the TCRdb copy is restricted to in-frame clones and leaves out a portion. The sample has some 130,000 clones; about 91% are singletons. Trimming pared 0 bases from V and 3 bases from J, leaving 9 bases between. This CDR3 contains 14 residues. CDR1 and CDR2 from the germline V gene are LNHNV and YYDKDF (reference sequence). Sample: blood. The V call is TRBV15, the J call TRBJ2-7; D unresolved. This receptor was identified in a man between 18 and 29 years old in good health. CDR3 sequence reads: CATSRDKGGYEQYF. For the CDR3, the DNA is TGTGCCACCAGCAGAGATAAGGGCGGCTACGAGCAGTACTTC.